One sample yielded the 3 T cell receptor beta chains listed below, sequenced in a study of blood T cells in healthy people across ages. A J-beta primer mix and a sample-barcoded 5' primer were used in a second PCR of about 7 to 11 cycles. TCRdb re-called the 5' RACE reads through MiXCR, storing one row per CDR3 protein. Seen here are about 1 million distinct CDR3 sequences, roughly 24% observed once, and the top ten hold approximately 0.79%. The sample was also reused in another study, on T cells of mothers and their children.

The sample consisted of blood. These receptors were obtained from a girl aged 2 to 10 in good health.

CDR3 nucleotides: TGCGCCAGCAGCTTGGATACAGCAGGAGGCTACACCTTC. This gives the protein CASSLDTAGGYTF. The chain joins TRBV5-1 to TRBJ1-2; D is undetermined. The CDR3 has 13 residues. V was cut by 0 bases and J by 8 bases, with 11 bases left in between. CDR1 is SGHRS and CDR2 is YFSETQ in the germline V gene.

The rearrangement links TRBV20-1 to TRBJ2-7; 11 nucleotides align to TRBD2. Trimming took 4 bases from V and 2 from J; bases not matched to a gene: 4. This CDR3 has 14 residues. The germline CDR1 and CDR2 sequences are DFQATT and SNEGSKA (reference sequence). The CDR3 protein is CSANSGGDTYEQYF. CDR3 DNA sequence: TGCAGTGCTAATAGCGGGGGGGACACCTACGAGCAGTACTTC.

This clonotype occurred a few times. CDR3 sequence (DNA): TGTGCCAGCAGCCGCGAAGGACAGGCGCTGAACACTGAAGCTTTCTTT. Encoded protein: CASSREGQALNTEAFF. The chain has TRBV3-1 and TRBJ1-1; 7 nucleotides agree with TRBD1. This CDR3 spans 16 amino acids. Germline trimming cut 4 bases from V and 0 bases from J; bases unmatched to any gene: 8. Per germline, CDR1 LGHDT and CDR2 YNNKEL (reference sequence).